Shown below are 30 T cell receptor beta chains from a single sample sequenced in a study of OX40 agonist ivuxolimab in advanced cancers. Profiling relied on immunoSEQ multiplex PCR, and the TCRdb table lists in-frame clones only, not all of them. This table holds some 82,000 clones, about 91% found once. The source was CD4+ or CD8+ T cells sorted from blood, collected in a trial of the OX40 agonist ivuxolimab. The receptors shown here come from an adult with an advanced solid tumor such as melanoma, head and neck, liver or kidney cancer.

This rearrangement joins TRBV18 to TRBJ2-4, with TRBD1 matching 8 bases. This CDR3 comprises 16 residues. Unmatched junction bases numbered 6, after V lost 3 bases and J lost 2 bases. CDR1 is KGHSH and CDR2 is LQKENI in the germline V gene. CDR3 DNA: TGTGCCAGCTCACCCGGGACAGGTCTAACCAAAAACATTCAGTACTTC. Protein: CASSPGTGLTKNIQYF.

The CDR3 nucleotides read TGTGCCAGCTCACCAGCAGCGGTCACAGATACGCAGTATTTT. This encodes CASSPAAVTDTQYF. The gene calls are TRBV18 and TRBJ2-3; tentatively, D is TRBD2 (5 bases). Trimming cost V 2 bases and J 2 bases, with 8 bases left between them. CDR1 is KGHSH, CDR2 LQKENI, per germline. This CDR3 comprises 14 residues.

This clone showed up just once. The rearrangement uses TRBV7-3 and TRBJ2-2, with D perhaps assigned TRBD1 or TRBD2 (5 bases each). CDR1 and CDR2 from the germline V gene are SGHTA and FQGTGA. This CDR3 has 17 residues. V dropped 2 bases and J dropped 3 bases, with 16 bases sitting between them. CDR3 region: CASSLSYRGRDTGELFF. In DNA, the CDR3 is TGTGCCAGCAGCTTATCCTATCGGGGACGGGACACCGGGGAGCTGTTTTTT.

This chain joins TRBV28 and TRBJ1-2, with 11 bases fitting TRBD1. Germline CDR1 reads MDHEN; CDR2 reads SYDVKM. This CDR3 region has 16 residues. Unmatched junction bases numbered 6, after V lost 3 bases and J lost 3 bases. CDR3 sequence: CASSFLPGQGDYGYTF. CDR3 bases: TGTGCCAGCAGTTTCCTTCCGGGACAGGGGGACTATGGCTACACCTTC.

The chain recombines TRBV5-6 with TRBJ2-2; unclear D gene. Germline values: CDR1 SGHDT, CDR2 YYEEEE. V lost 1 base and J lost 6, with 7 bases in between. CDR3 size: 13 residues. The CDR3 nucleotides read TGTGCCAGCAGCTTGAGGTTGTCCGGGGAGCTGTTTTTT. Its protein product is CASSLRLSGELFF.

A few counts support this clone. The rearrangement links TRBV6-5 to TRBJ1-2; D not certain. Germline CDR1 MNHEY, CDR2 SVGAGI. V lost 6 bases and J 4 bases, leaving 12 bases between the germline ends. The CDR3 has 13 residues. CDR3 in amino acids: CASSPLSGYGYTF. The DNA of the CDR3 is TGTGCCAGCAGCCCCCTTTCCGGCTATGGCTACACCTTC.

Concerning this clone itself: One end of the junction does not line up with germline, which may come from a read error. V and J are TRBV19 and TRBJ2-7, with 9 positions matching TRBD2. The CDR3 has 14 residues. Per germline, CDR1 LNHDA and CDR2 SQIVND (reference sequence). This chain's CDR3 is CASSTPVSETSGNF. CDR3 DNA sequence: TGTGCCAGTAGTACCCCAGTCTCGGAGACTAGCGGTAACTTC.

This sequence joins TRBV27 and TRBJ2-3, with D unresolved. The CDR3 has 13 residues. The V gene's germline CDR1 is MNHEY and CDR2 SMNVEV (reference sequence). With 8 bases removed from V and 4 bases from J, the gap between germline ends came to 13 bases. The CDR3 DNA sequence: TGTGCCAGCCGTGCGTTTCGCGCAGATACGCAGTATTTT. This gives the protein CASRAFRADTQYF.

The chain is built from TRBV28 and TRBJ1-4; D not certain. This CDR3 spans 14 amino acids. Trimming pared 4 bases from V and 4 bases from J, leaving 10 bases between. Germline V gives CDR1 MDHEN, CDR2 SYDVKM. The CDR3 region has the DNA TGTGCCAGCAGTTACCGGGCTTTTAATGAAAAACTGTTTTTT. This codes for CASSYRAFNEKLFF. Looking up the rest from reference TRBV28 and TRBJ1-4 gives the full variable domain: DVKVTQSSRYLVKRTGEKVFLECVQDMDHENMFWYRQDPGLGLRLIYFSYDVKMKEKGDIPEGYSVSREKKERFSLILESASTNQTSMYLCASSYRAFNEKLFFGSGTQLSVL.

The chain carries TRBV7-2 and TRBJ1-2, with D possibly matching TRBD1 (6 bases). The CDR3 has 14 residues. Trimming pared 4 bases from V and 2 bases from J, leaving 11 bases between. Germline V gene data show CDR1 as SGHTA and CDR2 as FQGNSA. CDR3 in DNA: TGTGCCAGCAGCTCCATGACAGGAAACTATGGCTACACCTTC. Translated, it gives CASSSMTGNYGYTF.

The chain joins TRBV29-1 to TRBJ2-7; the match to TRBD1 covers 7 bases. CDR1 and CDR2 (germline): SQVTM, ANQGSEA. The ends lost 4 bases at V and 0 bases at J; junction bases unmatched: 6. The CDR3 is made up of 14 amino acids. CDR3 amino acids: CSVVLDRRSYEQYF. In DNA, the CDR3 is TGCAGCGTTGTTTTGGACAGGCGCTCCTACGAGCAGTACTTC.

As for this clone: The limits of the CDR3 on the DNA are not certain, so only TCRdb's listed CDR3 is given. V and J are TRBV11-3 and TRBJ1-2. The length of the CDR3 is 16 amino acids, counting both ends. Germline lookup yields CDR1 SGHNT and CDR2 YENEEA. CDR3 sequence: CASSLVFGPGDSGYTF.

This CDR3 is CASSMRFSPLHF. CDR3 in DNA: TGTGCCAGCAGTATGAGGTTTTCACCCCTCCACTTT. V usage is TRBV6-6 and J usage is TRBJ1-6; no reliable D call. The V and J ends lost 5 bases and 9 bases respectively, with 8 bases between them. The CDR3 runs to 12 residues. Looked up from germline, CDR1 is MNHNY and CDR2 is SVGAGI (reference sequence).

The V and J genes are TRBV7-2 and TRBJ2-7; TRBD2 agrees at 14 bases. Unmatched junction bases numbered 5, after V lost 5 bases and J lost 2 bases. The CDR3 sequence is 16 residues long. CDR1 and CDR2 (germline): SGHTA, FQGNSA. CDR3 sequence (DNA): TGTGCCAGCAGCGACCCGGGACTAGCGGGAGCCTACGAGCAGTACTTC. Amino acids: CASSDPGLAGAYEQYF.

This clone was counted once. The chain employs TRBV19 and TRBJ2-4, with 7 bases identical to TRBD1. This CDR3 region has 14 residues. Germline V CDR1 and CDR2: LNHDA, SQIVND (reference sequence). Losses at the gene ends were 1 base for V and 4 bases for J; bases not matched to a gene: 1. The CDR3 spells CASSIAQGKNIQYF. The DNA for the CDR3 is TGTGCCAGTAGTATAGCACAGGGGAAAAACATTCAGTACTTC.

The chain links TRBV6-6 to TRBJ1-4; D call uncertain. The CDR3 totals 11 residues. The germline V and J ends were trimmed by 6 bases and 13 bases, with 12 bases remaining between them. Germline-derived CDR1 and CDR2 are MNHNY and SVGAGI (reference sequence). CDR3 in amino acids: CASSLERRLFF. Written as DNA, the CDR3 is TGTGCCAGCAGCCTCGAGCGAAGACTGTTTTTT.

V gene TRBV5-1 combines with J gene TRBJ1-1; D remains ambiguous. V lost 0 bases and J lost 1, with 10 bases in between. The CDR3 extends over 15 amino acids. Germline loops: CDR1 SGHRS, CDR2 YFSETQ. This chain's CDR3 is CASSLVPEGNTEAFF. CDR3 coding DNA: TGCGCCAGCAGCTTGGTTCCGGAGGGGAACACTGAAGCTTTCTTT.

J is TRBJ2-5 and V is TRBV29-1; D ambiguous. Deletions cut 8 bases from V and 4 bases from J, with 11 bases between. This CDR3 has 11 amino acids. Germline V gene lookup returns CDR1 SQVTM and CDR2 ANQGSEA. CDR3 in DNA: TGCAGCCCCCACCTAGGAGAGACCCAGTACTTC. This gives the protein CSPHLGETQYF.

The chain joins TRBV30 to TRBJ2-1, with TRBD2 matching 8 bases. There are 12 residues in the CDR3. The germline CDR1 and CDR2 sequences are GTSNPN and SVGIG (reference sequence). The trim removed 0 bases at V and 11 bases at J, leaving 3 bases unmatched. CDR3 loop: CAWSVPGGKQFF. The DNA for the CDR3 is TGTGCCTGGAGTGTCCCGGGAGGGAAGCAGTTCTTC.

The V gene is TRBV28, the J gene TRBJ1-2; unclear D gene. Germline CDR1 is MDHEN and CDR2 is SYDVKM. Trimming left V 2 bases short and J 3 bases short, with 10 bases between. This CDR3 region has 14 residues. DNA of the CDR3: TGTGCCAGCAGTTTAGGTGGGTCGGACTATGGCTACACCTTC. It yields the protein CASSLGGSDYGYTF.

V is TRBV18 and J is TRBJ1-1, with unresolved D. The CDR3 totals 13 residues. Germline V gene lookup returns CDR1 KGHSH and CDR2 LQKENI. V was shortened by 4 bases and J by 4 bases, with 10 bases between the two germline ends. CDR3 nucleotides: TGTGCCAGCTCACAACACTCGGGCACTGAAGCTTTCTTT. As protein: CASSQHSGTEAFF.

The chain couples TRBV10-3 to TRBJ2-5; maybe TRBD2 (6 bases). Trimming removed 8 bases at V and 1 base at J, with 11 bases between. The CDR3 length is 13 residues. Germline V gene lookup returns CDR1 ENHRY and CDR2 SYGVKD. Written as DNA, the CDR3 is TGTGCCATCGGCCTCGGGGGCCAAGAGACCCAGTACTTC. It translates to CAIGLGGQETQYF.

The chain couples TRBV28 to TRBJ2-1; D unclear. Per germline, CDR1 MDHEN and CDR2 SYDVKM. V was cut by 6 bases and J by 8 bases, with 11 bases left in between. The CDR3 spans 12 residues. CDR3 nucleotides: TGTGCCAGCAGGGCGCAAGCCGATGAGCAGTTCTTC. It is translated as CASRAQADEQFF.

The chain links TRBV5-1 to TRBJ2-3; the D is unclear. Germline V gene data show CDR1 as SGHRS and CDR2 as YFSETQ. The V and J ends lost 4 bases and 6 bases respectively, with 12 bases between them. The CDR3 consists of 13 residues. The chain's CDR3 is CASSPRVLDTQYF. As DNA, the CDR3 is TGCGCCAGCAGCCCCCGAGTGTTGGATACGCAGTATTTT.

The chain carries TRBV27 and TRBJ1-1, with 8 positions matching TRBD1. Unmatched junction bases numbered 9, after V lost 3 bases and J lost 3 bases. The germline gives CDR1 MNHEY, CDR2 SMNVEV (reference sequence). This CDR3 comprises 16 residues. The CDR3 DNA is TGTGCCAGCAGTTTTTACTCCGGGACAGGCTACACTGAAGCTTTCTTT. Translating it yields CASSFYSGTGYTEAFF.

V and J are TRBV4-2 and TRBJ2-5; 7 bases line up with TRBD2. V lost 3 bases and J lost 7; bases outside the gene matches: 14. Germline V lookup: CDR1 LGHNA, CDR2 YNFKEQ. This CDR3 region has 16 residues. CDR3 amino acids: CASSHLGEGGVGTQYF. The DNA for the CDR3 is TGTGCCAGCAGCCACCTGGGGGAGGGAGGCGTGGGGACCCAGTACTTC.

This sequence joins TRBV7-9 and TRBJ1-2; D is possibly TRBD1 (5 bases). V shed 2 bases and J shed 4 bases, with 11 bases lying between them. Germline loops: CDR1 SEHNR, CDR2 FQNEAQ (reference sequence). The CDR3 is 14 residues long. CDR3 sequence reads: CASSLLVRAYGYTF. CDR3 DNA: TGTGCCAGCAGCTTACTCGTCAGGGCCTATGGCTACACCTTC.

CDR3 bases: TGTGCCAGCAGTGAACAAAACATTCAGTACTTC. It yields the protein CASSEQNIQYF. The chain carries TRBV2 and TRBJ2-4; D is unclear. Germline V CDR1 and CDR2: SNHLY, FYNNEI. The CDR3 is 11 amino acids. Trimming removed 2 bases from V and 5 bases from J, with 1 base in between.

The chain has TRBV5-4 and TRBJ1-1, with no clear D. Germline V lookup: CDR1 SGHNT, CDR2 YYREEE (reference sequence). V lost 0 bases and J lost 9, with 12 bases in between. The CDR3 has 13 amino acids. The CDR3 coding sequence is TGTGCCAGCAGCTTGGAAGGTACTACCCAAGCTTTCTTT. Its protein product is CASSLEGTTQAFF.

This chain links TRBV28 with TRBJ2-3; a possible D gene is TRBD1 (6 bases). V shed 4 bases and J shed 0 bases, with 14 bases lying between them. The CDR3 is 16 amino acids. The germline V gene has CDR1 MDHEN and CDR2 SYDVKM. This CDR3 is CASSSGAAISTDTQYF. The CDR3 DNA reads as TGTGCCAGCAGTTCAGGGGCCGCCATTAGCACAGATACGCAGTATTTT.